A selection of T cell receptor beta chains follows, all from one sample in a study of a mutant IDH1 vaccine in newly diagnosed glioma. What these receptors recognize is not known. The assay was immunoSEQ multiplex PCR, and TCRdb's table has in-frame clones only and misses some. The sample records approximately 60,000 clones, 65% to 90% being singletons. The sample here was PBMCs, taken from a glioma patient whose treatment included an IDH1 peptide vaccine. These receptors all come from a woman in her late teens or twenties with glioma. Some clones in this sample may be carry-over from other donors' samples. Each CDR3 is given with its conserved first and last residue. A D gene is named only where the DNA matches it firmly. Where a row states a size, it is once, few, many or the class of an expanded clone; other rows omit it.

J gene: TRBJ2-1
V gene: TRBV2
clone size: .
D gene: TRBD1
CDR3 protein: CASSGQGEQFF
CDR3 DNA: TGTGCCAGCAGTGGACAGGGGGAGCAGTTCTTC

J gene: TRBJ2-7
V gene: TRBV7-9
clone size: once
D gene: TRBD1
CDR3 protein: CASSHSTGGYEQYF
CDR3 DNA: TGTGCCAGCAGCCATAGCACAGGGGGCTACGAGCAGTACTTC

J gene: TRBJ1-5
V gene: TRBV10-3
clone size: .
D gene: .
CDR3 protein: CAISESGLGQPQHF
CDR3 DNA: TGTGCCATCAGTGAGTCTGGACTGGGTCAGCCCCAGCATTTT

J gene: TRBJ2-1
V gene: TRBV4-2
clone size: once
D gene: .
CDR3 protein: CASSQERILGEQFF
CDR3 DNA: TGTGCCAGCAGCCAAGAGCGGATACTTGGTGAGCAGTTCTTC

J gene: TRBJ1-1
V gene: TRBV19
clone size: few
D gene: .
CDR3 protein: CASSPGTENTEAFF
CDR3 DNA: TGTGCCAGTAGCCCCGGGACGGAGAACACTGAAGCTTTCTTT

J gene: TRBJ2-7
V gene: TRBV14
clone size: .
D gene: .
CDR3 protein: CASSQGGEQYF
CDR3 DNA: TGTGCCAGCAGCCAAGGCGGCGAGCAGTACTTC

J gene: TRBJ1-6
V gene: TRBV19
clone size: .
D gene: .
CDR3 protein: CASSRKGDGSSYNSPLHF
CDR3 DNA: TGTGCCAGTAGTAGAAAGGGGGACGGATCCTCCTATAATTCACCCCTCCACTTT

J gene: TRBJ1-1
V gene: TRBV5-5
clone size: .
D gene: .
CDR3 protein: CASRLGLNTEAFF
CDR3 DNA: TGTGCCAGCAGATTAGGGTTGAACACTGAAGCTTTCTTT

J gene: TRBJ2-3
V gene: TRBV9
clone size: .
D gene: .
CDR3 protein: CASSFTSLGTDTQYF
CDR3 DNA: TGTGCCAGCAGCTTTACTAGTTTGGGGACAGATACGCAGTATTTT

J gene: TRBJ1-2
V gene: TRBV6-5
clone size: .
D gene: .
CDR3 protein: CASSWGGRVDNYGYTF
CDR3 DNA: TGTGCCAGCAGTTGGGGGGGGCGGGTAGATAACTATGGCTACACCTTC

J gene: TRBJ2-2
V gene: TRBV6-1
clone size: .
D gene: TRBD2
CDR3 protein: CASSEFSGGAGELFF
CDR3 DNA: TGTGCCAGCAGTGAATTTAGCGGGGGGGCCGGGGAGCTGTTTTTT

J gene: TRBJ1-2
V gene: TRBV27
clone size: .
D gene: TRBD1
CDR3 protein: CASRPLGTGVDYGYTF
CDR3 DNA: TGTGCCAGCAGGCCCTTAGGGACAGGGGTCGACTATGGCTACACCTTC

J gene: TRBJ2-3
V gene: TRBV25-1
clone size: .
D gene: .
CDR3 protein: CASSVYSTDTQYF
CDR3 DNA: TGTGCCAGCAGTGTGTATAGCACAGATACGCAGTATTTT

J gene: TRBJ2-3
V gene: TRBV2
clone size: .
D gene: .
CDR3 protein: CATHGERTDTQYF
CDR3 DNA: TGTGCCACTCACGGGGAGCGCACAGATACGCAGTATTTT

J gene: TRBJ1-2
V gene: TRBV7-9
clone size: .
D gene: .
CDR3 protein: CASSLVNGQGPGYTF
CDR3 DNA: TGTGCCAGCAGCTTAGTAAATGGCCAGGGTCCTGGCTACACCTTC

J gene: TRBJ2-3
V gene: TRBV7-2
clone size: .
D gene: TRBD2
CDR3 protein: CASSSTLGLAGTDTQYF
CDR3 DNA: TGTGCCAGCAGTAGTACATTGGGCCTAGCGGGCACAGATACGCAGTATTTT

J gene: TRBJ1-5
V gene: TRBV4-1
clone size: .
D gene: .
CDR3 protein: CASSLRWAGSNQPQHF
CDR3 DNA: TGCGCCAGCAGCCTCCGGTGGGCCGGCAGCAATCAGCCCCAGCATTTT

J gene: TRBJ1-5
V gene: TRBV10-3
clone size: .
D gene: TRBD1
CDR3 protein: CAINDRGSNQPQHF
CDR3 DNA: TGTGCCATCAACGACAGGGGAAGCAATCAGCCCCAGCATTTT

J gene: TRBJ2-1
V gene: TRBV7-9
clone size: once
D gene: TRBD2
CDR3 protein: CASSSRAGVFSYNEQFF
CDR3 DNA: TGTGCCAGCAGCTCTCGGGCGGGGGTCTTCTCCTACAATGAGCAGTTCTTC

J gene: TRBJ1-5
V gene: TRBV15
clone size: .
D gene: .
CDR3 protein: CATSREGPPQHF
CDR3 DNA: TGTGCCACCAGCAGAGAAGGCCCGCCCCAGCATTTT

J gene: TRBJ1-1
V gene: TRBV5-4
clone size: .
D gene: .
CDR3 protein: CASSLPGPMNTEAFF
CDR3 DNA: TGTGCCAGCAGCCTCCCGGGACCCATGAACACTGAAGCTTTCTTT

J gene: TRBJ2-7
V gene: TRBV5-3
clone size: .
D gene: .
CDR3 protein: CARREGSSYEQYF
CDR3 DNA: TGTGCCAGAAGAGAGGGATCAAGCTACGAGCAGTACTTC

J gene: TRBJ2-5
V gene: TRBV5-1
clone size: .
D gene: .
CDR3 protein: CASSLEGGDYQETQYF
CDR3 DNA: TGCGCCAGCAGCTTGGAGGGCGGGGACTACCAAGAGACCCAGTACTTC